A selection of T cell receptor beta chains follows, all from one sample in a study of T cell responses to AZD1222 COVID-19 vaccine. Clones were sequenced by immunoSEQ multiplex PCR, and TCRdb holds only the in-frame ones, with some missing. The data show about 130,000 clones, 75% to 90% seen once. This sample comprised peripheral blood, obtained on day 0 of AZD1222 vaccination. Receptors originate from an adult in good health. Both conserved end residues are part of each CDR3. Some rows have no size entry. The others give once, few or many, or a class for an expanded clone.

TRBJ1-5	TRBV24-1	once	CATSDFISNQPQHF
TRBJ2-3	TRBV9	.	CASSVHGGGTDTQYF
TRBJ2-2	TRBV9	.	CASSPRGGGTGELFF
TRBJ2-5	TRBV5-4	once	CASSLEGLAGVGETQYF
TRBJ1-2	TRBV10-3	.	CAISATSTRGLAYGYTF
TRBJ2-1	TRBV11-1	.	CASSSGMDHDYNEQFF
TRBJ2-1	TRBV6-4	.	CASSDAGLAGPNEQFF
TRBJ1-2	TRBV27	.	CASSPQRTNYGYTF
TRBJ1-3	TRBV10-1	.	CASSGNSQGNTIYF
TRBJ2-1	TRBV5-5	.	CASSSPGLAGDNEQFF
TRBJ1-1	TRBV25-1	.	CASSESRTGASTEAFF
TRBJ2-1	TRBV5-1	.	CASKTSDYNEQFF
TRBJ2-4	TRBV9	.	CASSGELHIQYF
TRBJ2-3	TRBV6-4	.	CASSAGTLTDTQYF
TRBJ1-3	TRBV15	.	CATSRAGTGGNTIYF
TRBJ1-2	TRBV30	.	CAWDKAGVEYGYTF
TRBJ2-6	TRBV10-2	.	CASTVGLLSGANVLTF
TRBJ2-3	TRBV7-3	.	CASSWTGLGADTQYF
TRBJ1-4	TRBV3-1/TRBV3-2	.	CASSRDTGGEKLFF
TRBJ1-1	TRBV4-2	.	CASSLSGQGWGTEAFF
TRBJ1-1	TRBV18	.	CASSPQLGKAEAFF
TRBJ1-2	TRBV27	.	CASSSRTGGVYGYTF
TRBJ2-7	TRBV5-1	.	CASSLEGGVVYEQYF
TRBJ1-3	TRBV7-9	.	CASSDGQRNTIYF
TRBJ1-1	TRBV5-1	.	CASSLAGTVNGMNTEAFF
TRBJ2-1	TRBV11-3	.	CASSPVGAYNEQFF
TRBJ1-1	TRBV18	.	CASSQGLNTEAFF
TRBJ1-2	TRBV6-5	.	CASGRTNYGYTF
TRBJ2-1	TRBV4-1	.	CASSQAKGVTYNEQFF
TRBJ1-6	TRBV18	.	CASLRDVQNSPLHF
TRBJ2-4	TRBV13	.	CASSVLGGLAKNIQYF
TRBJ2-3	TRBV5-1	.	CASSSTTSTDTQYF
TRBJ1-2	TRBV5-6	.	CASSYIRTANYGYTF
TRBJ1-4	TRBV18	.	CASSKDQEKLFF
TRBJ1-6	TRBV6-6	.	CASSSQGRSPLHF
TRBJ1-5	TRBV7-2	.	CASSFRGENQPQHF
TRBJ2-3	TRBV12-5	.	CASGLTSGTDTQYF
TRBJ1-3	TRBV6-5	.	CASTKPISGNTIYF
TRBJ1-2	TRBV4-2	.	CASSPRGTGGNYGYTF
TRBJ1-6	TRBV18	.	CASSPESANSPLHF
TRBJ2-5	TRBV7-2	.	CASSFFGLGETQYF
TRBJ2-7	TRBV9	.	CASSARGMSEQYF
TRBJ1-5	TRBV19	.	CASLLRGGSNQPQHF
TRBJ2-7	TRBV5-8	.	CASSLGYWESSYEQYF
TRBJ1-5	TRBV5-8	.	CASSSYLLNQPQHF
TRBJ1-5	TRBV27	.	CASSRGTGQPQHF
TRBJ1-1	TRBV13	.	CASSLAAGGFF
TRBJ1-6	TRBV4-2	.	CASSPLDSYNSPLHF
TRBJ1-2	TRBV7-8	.	CASSLGPLEGYTF
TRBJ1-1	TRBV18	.	CASSPADRLMNTEAFF
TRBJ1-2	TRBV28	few	CASSFRQGVGYTF
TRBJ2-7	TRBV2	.	CASSRSSYEQYF
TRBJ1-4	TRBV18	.	CASSPLRLATNEKLFF
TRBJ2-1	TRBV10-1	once	CASSWDGSSYNEQFF
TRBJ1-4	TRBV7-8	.	CASSLGRGREEKLFF
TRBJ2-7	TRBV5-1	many	CASSPSSGTERYF
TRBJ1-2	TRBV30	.	CAWSVPPSGHGYTF
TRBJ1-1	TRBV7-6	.	CASSSNSGGNTEAFF
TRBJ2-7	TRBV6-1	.	CASSDRGDEQYF
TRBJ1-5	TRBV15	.	CATSRVGHVGNQPQHF